A selection of T cell receptor beta chains follows, all from one sample in a study of CD8+CD57+ T cells in acquired aplastic anemia. TCRdb reprocessed the reads via MiXCR and lists one record per CDR3 protein. The data hold roughly 160,000 distinct CDR3 sequences, with 70% to 75% observed a single time. The sample comprised sorted CD4+, CD8+, or CD8+CD57+ T cells (not recorded which) from PBMCs. The receptors here all came from a human donor with aplastic anemia. Each CDR3 is given with its conserved first and last residue. The order of the fields is V gene, J gene, clone size, D gene, CDR3 protein, CDR3 DNA. A D gene is named only where the DNA matches it firmly. Clone sizes are given selectively: once, few, many, or a class where the clone is expanded.

>TRBV15|TRBJ2-7|few|NA
CATSRADTNEQYF
TGTGCCACCAGCAGAGCTGACACCAACGAGCAGTACTTC
>TRBV10-2|TRBJ2-7|few|TRBD1
CASSLTGRNEQYF
TGCGCCAGCAGTCTGACAGGGCGCAACGAGCAGTACTTC
>TRBV19|TRBJ1-5|many|NA
CASSWADPPYRKPQHF
TGTGCCAGTAGTTGGGCGGACCCGCCTTATAGGAAGCCCCAGCATTTT
>TRBV5-1|TRBJ1-2|NA|TRBD1
CASGQDRAFYGYTF
TGTGCCAGCGGCCAGGACAGGGCCTTCTATGGCTACACCTTC
>TRBV2|TRBJ2-7|many|NA
CASSEKVPPAYEQYF
TGTGCCAGCAGTGAGAAGGTGCCACCGGCCTACGAGCAGTACTTC
>TRBV25-1|TRBJ2-3|NA|NA
CASSGRTGTDTQYF
TGTGCCAGCAGTGGGCGGACAGGCACAGATACGCAGTATTTT
>TRBV7-7|TRBJ2-1|many|TRBD2
CASSFQAGGLYNEQFF
TGTGCCAGCAGCTTTCAAGCGGGAGGTTTATACAATGAGCAGTTCTTC
>TRBV24-1|TRBJ2-5|NA|NA
CATSDTDFGETQYF
TGTGCCACCAGTGATACGGACTTTGGGGAGACCCAGTACTTC
>TRBV7-9|TRBJ1-4|NA|NA
CASRRPGYPGELFF
TGTGCCAGCAGGCGACCAGGGTACCCTGGGGAACTGTTTTTT
>TRBV7-2|TRBJ1-5|NA|TRBD1
CASSAGQGMPQHF
TGTGCCAGCAGCGCGGGACAGGGGATGCCCCAGCATTTT
>TRBV29-1|TRBJ2-1|NA|NA
CSVEEGFF
TGCAGCGTTGAAGAGGGGTTCTTC
>TRBV19|TRBJ2-7|few|TRBD2
CASSRLAGAYEQYF
TGTGCCAGTAGTAGACTAGCGGGCGCCTACGAGCAGTACTTC
>TRBV20-1|TRBJ2-7|NA|TRBD2
CSTNSAGSYEQYF
TGCAGTACCAACTCAGCGGGATCCTACGAGCAGTACTTC
>TRBV12-3/TRBV12-4|TRBJ2-2|NA|NA
CASSSPWDHEGSGELFF
TGTGCCAGCAGTTCCCCCTGGGACCACGAGGGATCCGGGGAGCTGTTTTTT
>TRBV20-1|TRBJ1-5|NA|NA
CSARDGPQPQHF
TGCAGTGCTAGAGATGGGCCTCAGCCCCAGCATTTT
>TRBV7-9|TRBJ2-5|NA|TRBD2
CASSEAGRETQYF
TGTGCCAGCAGCGAAGCGGGACGGGAGACCCAGTACTTC
>TRBV5-1|TRBJ1-5|NA|NA
CASSLGGVTQPQHF
TGTGCCAGCAGCTTGGGGGGGGTTACTCAGCCCCAGCATTTT
>TRBV14|TRBJ1-6|NA|NA
CASSQARGGSPLHF
TGTGCCAGCAGCCAAGCCAGGGGTGGCTCACCCCTCCACTTT
>TRBV6-5|TRBJ1-6|many|TRBD1
CATRQGSSPLHF
TGTGCCACCAGACAGGGGAGTTCACCCCTCCACTTT
>TRBV6-5|TRBJ1-2|NA|NA
CASSYARYYGYTF
TGTGCCAGCAGTTACGCCAGGTACTATGGCTACACCTTC